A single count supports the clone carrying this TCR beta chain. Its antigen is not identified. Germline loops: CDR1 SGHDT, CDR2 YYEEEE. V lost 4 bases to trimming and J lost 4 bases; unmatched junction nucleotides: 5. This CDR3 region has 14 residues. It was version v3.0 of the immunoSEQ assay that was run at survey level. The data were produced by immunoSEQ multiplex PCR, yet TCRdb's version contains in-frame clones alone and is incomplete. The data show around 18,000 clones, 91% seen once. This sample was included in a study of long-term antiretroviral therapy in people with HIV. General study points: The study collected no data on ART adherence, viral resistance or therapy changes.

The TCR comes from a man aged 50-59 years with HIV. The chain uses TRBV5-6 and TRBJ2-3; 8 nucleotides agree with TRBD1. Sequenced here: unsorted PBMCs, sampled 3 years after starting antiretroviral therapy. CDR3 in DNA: TGTGCCAGCAGCGTGACAGGGGCGGCAGATACGCAGTATTTT. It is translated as CASSVTGAADTQYF.